This paragraph covers one T cell receptor beta chain sequence. The antigen this receptor binds is unknown. No much larger clone exists at a distance of one base, and base qualities are not known. Each collaborating institution followed its own protocols to collect whole blood in K2EDTA tubes. For TCRbeta analysis, collaborators shipped samples as frozen whole blood, isolated PBMCs, or DNA extracted from either of those sample types. These data originate in a study of blood T cell repertoires in COVID-19 (dated by TCRdb to 2020 to 2022). Study-level background: Samples from collaborators originated in the United States, Italy and Spain and spanned both the acute and convalescent phases of COVID-19. The material from the prospective study consisted of cDNA or gDNA derived from T cells, B-cell-depleted T cells, or PBMCs. The samples were drawn from the first 160 participants of the ongoing ImmuneRACE study and from 950 to 1,500 subjects provided by 6 global collaborators. Sample metadata almost always included a de-identified subject ID, COVID-19 status, age in years and sex. Where available, HLA class I and class II types were taken from metadata supplied by the sample provider and were not determined by assay-based typing. The repertoires were released in a freely available public database intended as a resource for research on the immune response to SARS-CoV-2. Subjects who had been exposed to COVID-19, were actively infected with it, or had recovered from it provided the deeply sampled blood TCRbeta repertoires that made up the dataset.

TCRbeta CDR3 regions were amplified from genomic DNA using the immunoSEQ Assay, a bias-controlled multiplex PCR. Concerning the study's data processing: The number of nucleated cells in each sample was estimated by amplification of reference gene primers within the assay. Sequence reads were collapsed and filtered to measure the absolute abundance of every unique TCRbeta CDR3 rearrangement. For each sample, productive Simpson clonality was calculated by taking the square root of Simpson's diversity index across productive rearrangements. TCRdb mirrors the immuneACCESS table, restricted to in-frame sequences. Some clones are absent from its copies; in checked studies, under half trace to an unresolved V gene, and the reason for the others is unknown. That table furnishes V, J and clone size, whereas the DNA furnished D and trimming. The sample contains over 150,000 clones, about nine tenths of them found a single time. 2% to 3% of the sample goes to the ten largest clones.

Overall study outcomes, separate from this receptor: Clinical and demographic metadata were provided uncurated, with the amount varying by source and participant.

The V and J ends are trimmed by 0 bases and 2 bases, leaving 7 bases between them. Including the terminal cysteine and phenylalanine, the CDR3 comprises 14 residues. Only the CDR3 part of the read is kept: 42 bases, read in frame from the first base. Reading the germline V gene (reference sequence) gives CDR1 WNHNN and CDR2 SYGVQD. The chain uses TRBV10-1 and TRBJ1-2; TRBD1 could be the D gene, as 5 bases match. Sequencing input: peripheral blood. This clonotype was obtained from a man aged 18 to 30 with acute or convalescent COVID-19. The DNA is TGCGCCAGCAGTGAGTCATCAGGGAACTATGGCTACACCTTC. It is translated as CASSESSGNYGYTF.